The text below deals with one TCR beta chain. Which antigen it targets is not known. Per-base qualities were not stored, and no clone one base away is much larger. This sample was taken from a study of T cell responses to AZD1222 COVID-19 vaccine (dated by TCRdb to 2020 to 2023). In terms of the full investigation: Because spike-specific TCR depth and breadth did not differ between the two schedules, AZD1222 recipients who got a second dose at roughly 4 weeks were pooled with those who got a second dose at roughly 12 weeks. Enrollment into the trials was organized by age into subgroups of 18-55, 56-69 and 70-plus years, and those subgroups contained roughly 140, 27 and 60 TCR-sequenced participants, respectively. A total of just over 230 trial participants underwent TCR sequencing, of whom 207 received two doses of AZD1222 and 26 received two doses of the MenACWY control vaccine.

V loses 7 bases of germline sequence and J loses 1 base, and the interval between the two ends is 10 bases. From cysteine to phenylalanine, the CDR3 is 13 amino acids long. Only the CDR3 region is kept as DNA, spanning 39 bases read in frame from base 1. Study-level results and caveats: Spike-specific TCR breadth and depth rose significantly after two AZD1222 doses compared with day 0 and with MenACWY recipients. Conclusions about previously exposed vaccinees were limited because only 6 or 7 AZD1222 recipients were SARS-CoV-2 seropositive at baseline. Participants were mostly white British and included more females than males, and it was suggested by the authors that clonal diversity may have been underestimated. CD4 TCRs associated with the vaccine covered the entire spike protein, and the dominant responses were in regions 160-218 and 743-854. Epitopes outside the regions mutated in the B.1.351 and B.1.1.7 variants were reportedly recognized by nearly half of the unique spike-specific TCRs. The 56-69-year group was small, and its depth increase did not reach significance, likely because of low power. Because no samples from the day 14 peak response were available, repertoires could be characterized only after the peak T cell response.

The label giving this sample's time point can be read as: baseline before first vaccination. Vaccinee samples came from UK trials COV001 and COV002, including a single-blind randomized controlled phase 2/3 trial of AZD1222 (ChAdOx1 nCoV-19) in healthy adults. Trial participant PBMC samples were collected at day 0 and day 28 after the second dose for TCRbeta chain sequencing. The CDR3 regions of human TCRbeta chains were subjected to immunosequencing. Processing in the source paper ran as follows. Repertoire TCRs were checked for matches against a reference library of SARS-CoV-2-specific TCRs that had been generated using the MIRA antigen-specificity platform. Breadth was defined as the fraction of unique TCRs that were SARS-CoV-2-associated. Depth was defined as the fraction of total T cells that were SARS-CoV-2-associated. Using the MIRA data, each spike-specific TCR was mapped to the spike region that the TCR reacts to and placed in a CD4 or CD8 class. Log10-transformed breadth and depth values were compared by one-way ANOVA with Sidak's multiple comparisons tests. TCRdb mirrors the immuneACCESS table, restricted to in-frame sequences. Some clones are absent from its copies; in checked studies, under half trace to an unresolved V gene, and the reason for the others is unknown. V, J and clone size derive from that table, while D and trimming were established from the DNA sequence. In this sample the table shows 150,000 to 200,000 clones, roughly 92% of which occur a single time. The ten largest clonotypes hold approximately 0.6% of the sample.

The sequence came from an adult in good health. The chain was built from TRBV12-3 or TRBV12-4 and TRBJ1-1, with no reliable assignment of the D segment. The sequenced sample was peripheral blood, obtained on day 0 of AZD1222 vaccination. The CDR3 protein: CASNPAGNTEAFF. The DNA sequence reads TGTGCCAGCAACCCGGCGGGGAACACTGAAGCTTTCTTT.